The 25 T cell receptor beta chains below come from one sample, sequenced in a study of blood T cell repertoires in COVID-19. Here immunoSEQ multiplex PCR was the method, and the copy in TCRdb shows in-frame clones only, minus some. The repertoire consists of around 310,000 clones, with approximately 89% occurring once and the leading ten covering about a tenth. Sequencing input: PBMCs or T cells enriched from blood (not recorded which). All receptors derive from a woman in her twenties or thirties who had recovered from COVID-19.

There are a few counts of this clone. This chain joins TRBV19 and TRBJ1-2, with 7 bases matching TRBD1. V trimming: 6 bases; J trimming: 0 bases; junction bases outside the gene matches: 4. The germline V gene encodes CDR1 LNHDA and CDR2 SQIVND (reference sequence). The CDR3 contains 14 residues. The CDR3 loop reads CASSLGTANYGYTF. CDR3 nucleotides: TGTGCCAGTAGCCTTGGGACAGCTAACTATGGCTACACCTTC.

The V call is TRBV28, the J call TRBJ1-4, with a weak D call TRBD1 (6 bases). Germline lookup yields CDR1 MDHEN and CDR2 SYDVKM. The CDR3 is made up of 17 amino acids. V lost 10 bases and J 8 bases, leaving 29 bases between the germline ends. The CDR3 here is CAIADMTYRVTKEKLFF. The CDR3 DNA follows: TGTGCCATCGCCGACATGACTTACAGGGTTACAAAGGAAAAACTGTTTTTT.

The chain employs TRBV7-2 and TRBJ2-5; TRBD2 aligns across 11 bases. The length of the CDR3 is 18 residues. Losses at the gene ends were 5 bases for V and 5 bases for J; bases not matched to a gene: 16. CDR1 and CDR2 from the germline V gene are SGHTA and FQGNSA. CDR3 bases: TGTGCCAGCAGCCCCGACCGACATCTAGCGGGAGGTGGGGAGACCCAGTACTTC. This translates into CASSPDRHLAGGGETQYF.

V and J are TRBV14 and TRBJ2-7, with 7 positions matching TRBD1. Trimming at V came to 5 bases and at J to 0 bases, leaving 4 bases not matched to a gene. This CDR3 is 14 amino acids long. CDR1 is SGHDN and CDR2 is FVKESK in the germline V gene. DNA of the CDR3: TGTGCCAGCAGCTACAGGGGCGACTCCTACGAGCAGTACTTC. Its protein is CASSYRGDSYEQYF.

The chain combines TRBV4-1 with TRBJ1-1; 7 bases line up with TRBD1. V lost 4 bases to trimming and J lost 0 bases; unmatched junction nucleotides: 14. From germline, CDR1 is MGHRA and CDR2 YSYEKL. CDR3 size: 18 residues. The CDR3 loop reads CASSRGPGTATMNTEAFF. CDR3 nucleotide sequence: TGCGCCAGCAGCCGCGGCCCCGGGACAGCCACTATGAACACTGAAGCTTTCTTT.

The chain joins TRBV9 to TRBJ2-2, with D hard to call. There are 16 residues in the CDR3. Trimming removed 4 bases from V and 1 base from J, with 14 bases in between. CDR1 SGDLS and CDR2 YYNGEE come from the germline V gene. The CDR3 is CASSPRSLGNTGELFF. CDR3 coding DNA: TGTGCCAGCAGCCCCCGGAGTTTAGGGAACACCGGGGAGCTGTTTTTT.

The J gene is TRBJ2-1, the V gene TRBV11-2, with D perhaps matching TRBD2 (5 bases). The V end was cut by 2 bases, the J end by 1 base, with 21 bases between. The germline V gene encodes CDR1 SGHAT and CDR2 FQNNGV. This CDR3 spans 19 amino acids. This CDR3 is CASSLRTGGRDGSYNEQFF. The DNA for the CDR3 is TGTGCCAGCAGCTTAAGAACGGGCGGGCGTGATGGGTCCTACAATGAGCAGTTCTTC.

With respect to this clone: A junction end diverges from the germline sequence, so it may reflect a read error. The chain has TRBV27 and TRBJ2-7; 12 nucleotides align to TRBD1. Germline-derived CDR1 and CDR2 are MNHEY and SMNVEV (reference sequence). This CDR3 spans 13 amino acids. CDR3 nucleotide sequence: TGTGCCAGCAGGGGGATGGGACAGGGGGCGATGCACTTC. Its protein product is CASRGMGQGAMHF.

The V call is TRBV24-1, the J call TRBJ1-5; D call uncertain. From germline, CDR1 is KGHDR and CDR2 SFDVKD. The V gene lost 6 bases and the J gene lost 3 bases, with 5 bases spanning the gap. The CDR3 is made up of 12 amino acids. CDR3 protein: CATSNNNQPQHF. In DNA form, the CDR3 reads TGTGCCACCAGTAATAACAATCAGCCCCAGCATTTT.

The chain joins TRBV11-2 to TRBJ2-7; possibly TRBD2 for D (5 bases). V lost 5 bases, J lost 5 bases, and 10 bases lay in between. The CDR3 loop spans 12 amino acids. The V gene's germline CDR1 is SGHAT and CDR2 FQNNGV. CDR3: CASSEGWDEQYF. In DNA form, the CDR3 reads TGTGCCAGCAGCGAGGGATGGGACGAGCAGTACTTC.

The chain recombines TRBV6-5 with TRBJ2-3, with D uncertain. CDR3 length: 13 residues. In germline, CDR1 is MNHEY, CDR2 SVGAGI. Trimming left V 4 bases short and J 1 base short, with 6 bases between. CDR3 sequence reads: CASSWQGTDTQYF. The CDR3, as DNA: TGTGCCAGCAGTTGGCAGGGCACAGATACGCAGTATTTT.

This clone showed up just once. This chain links TRBV4-3 with TRBJ2-5, with TRBD1 as a possible D gene (5 bases). Between the trimmed V and J ends, which lost 1 base and 5 bases, there was a span of 11 bases. CDR1 and CDR2 from the germline V gene are LGHNA and YSLEER. CDR3 length: 14 amino acids. This chain's CDR3 is CASSQGAGYETQYF. CDR3 bases: TGCGCCAGCAGCCAAGGCGCAGGGTACGAGACCCAGTACTTC.

This clone came up a few times. The chain combines TRBV19 with TRBJ1-5; weak D call: TRBD1 (6 bases). Germline V gives CDR1 LNHDA, CDR2 SQIVND (reference sequence). Trimming cost V 8 bases and J 3 bases, with 8 bases left between them. The CDR3 totals 12 residues. The CDR3 loop reads CASGQFNQPQHF. CDR3 in DNA: TGTGCCAGTGGACAGTTCAATCAGCCCCAGCATTTT.

The CDR3 sequence: CASSLPDRGLGGYTF. CDR3 nucleotide sequence: TGTGCCAGCAGTTTACCCGACAGGGGGTTAGGTGGCTACACCTTC. V is TRBV28 and J is TRBJ1-2; TRBD1 matches at 9 bases. V lost 2 bases, J lost 7 bases, and 8 bases stayed unmatched. The length of the CDR3 is 15 residues. Germline assignment: CDR1 MDHEN and CDR2 SYDVKM.

This clone showed up just a few times. J is TRBJ2-3 and V is TRBV7-3; 9 bases are shared with TRBD2. The CDR3 length is 15 residues. The junction had 0 bases not matched to a gene; V was cut back by 2 bases and J by 0 bases. The germline V gene encodes CDR1 SGHTA and CDR2 FQGTGA. CDR3 residues: CASSLAGGSTDTQYF. The DNA for the CDR3 is TGTGCCAGCAGCTTAGCGGGAGGGAGCACAGATACGCAGTATTTT.

The chain couples TRBV7-2 to TRBJ2-3, with D possibly TRBD2 on 5 matching bases. Germline V CDR1 and CDR2: SGHTA, FQGNSA. V shed 5 bases and J shed 4 bases, with 10 bases lying between them. The CDR3 runs 13 residues. The CDR3 is CASSPFGADTQYF. The DNA for the CDR3 is TGTGCCAGCAGCCCGTTCGGGGCAGATACGCAGTATTTT. The full variable domain, with the rest looked up from reference TRBV7-2 and TRBJ2-3, is GAGVSQSPSNKVTEKGKDVELRCDPISGHTALYWYRQSLGQGLEFLIYFQGNSAPDKSGLPSDRFSAERTGGSVSTLTIQRTQQEDSAVYLCASSPFGADTQYFGPGTRLTVL.

The rearrangement joins TRBV4-1 to TRBJ1-1; perhaps TRBD1 as D (6 bases). The V end lost 5 bases, the J end lost 1 base, and 14 bases lay between the germline ends. The CDR3 is 15 amino acids. The germline V gene has CDR1 MGHRA and CDR2 YSYEKL. The CDR3 coding sequence is TGCGCCAGCAGCACCCGACAGGAAACGAACACTGAAGCTTTCTTT. Amino acids: CASSTRQETNTEAFF.

This clone was seen only once. This chain links TRBV12-3 or TRBV12-4 with TRBJ1-5; D remains ambiguous. V lost 6 bases and J lost 2, with 8 bases in between. This CDR3 contains 13 residues. In DNA form, the CDR3 reads TGTGCCAGCAGACTCGGGGGCAATCAGCCCCAGCATTTT. Its translation: CASRLGGNQPQHF.

The chain couples TRBV19 to TRBJ1-3; no reliable D call. In germline, CDR1 is LNHDA, CDR2 SQIVND (reference sequence). The CDR3 loop spans 15 amino acids. V was trimmed by 5 bases and J by 4 bases, leaving 15 bases between them. CDR3 nucleotide sequence: TGTGCCAGTAGTTGGGCCTACGCCGCCGGAAACACCATATATTTT. Translated, it gives CASSWAYAAGNTIYF.

V and J are TRBV19 and TRBJ2-6; 8 bases fit TRBD2. The germline V gene has CDR1 LNHDA and CDR2 SQIVND (reference sequence). The CDR3 runs to 16 residues. V gave up 9 bases and J gave up 0 bases; unmatched junction bases: 7. The CDR3 loop reads CASGGVLFSGANVLTF. The CDR3 DNA reads as TGTGCCAGCGGGGGGGTACTCTTCTCTGGGGCCAACGTCCTGACTTTC. Full variable domain (remainder filled in from reference TRBV19 and TRBJ2-6): DGGITQSPKYLFRKEGQNVTLSCEQNLNHDAMYWYRQDPGQGLRLIYYSQIVNDFQKGDIAEGYSVSREKKESFPLTVTSAQKNPTAFYLCASGGVLFSGANVLTFGAGSRLTVL.

This chain links TRBV5-1 with TRBJ1-1; D gene uncertain. Germline V CDR1 and CDR2: SGHRS, YFSETQ. V was cut by 0 bases and J by 2 bases, with 14 bases left in between. The length of the CDR3 is 16 residues. CDR3 in DNA: TGCGCCAGCAGCTTGGACCAGGCACCGGGAAACACTGAAGCTTTCTTT. Its translation is CASSLDQAPGNTEAFF.

This clone showed up just once. This chain links TRBV6-4 with TRBJ1-1; D is ambiguous. This CDR3 has 12 residues. V shed 10 bases and J shed 1 base, with 10 bases lying between them. CDR1 is MRHNA and CDR2 is SNTAGT in the germline V gene. CDR3 sequence: CATDFQNTEAFF. CDR3 DNA sequence: TGTGCCACCGACTTCCAGAACACTGAAGCTTTCTTT.

The chain couples TRBV28 to TRBJ2-1; 12 nucleotides match TRBD2. This CDR3 has 17 amino acids. Looked up from germline, CDR1 is MDHEN and CDR2 is SYDVKM. J was trimmed by 8 bases and V by 4 bases; bases with no gene match: 12. The CDR3 DNA follows: TGTGCCAGCAGTTGGGAACTAACTAGCGGGAGGCCCCATGAGCAGTTCTTC. It codes for CASSWELTSGRPHEQFF.

V and J are TRBV29-1 and TRBJ2-3, with 8 bases fitting TRBD2. Trimming took 4 bases from V and 2 from J; bases not matched to a gene: 5. This CDR3 is built from 14 residues. Germline assignment: CDR1 SQVTM and CDR2 ANQGSEA. This CDR3 is CSVGRGAYTDTQYF. The CDR3 DNA reads as TGCAGCGTTGGGCGGGGGGCATACACAGATACGCAGTATTTT.

V and J are TRBV7-9 and TRBJ2-6; tentative D call: TRBD2 (5 bases). V lost 3 bases and J 2 bases, leaving 8 bases between the germline ends. Germline CDR1 and CDR2: SEHNR and FQNEAQ (reference sequence). The CDR3 extends over 15 amino acids. The CDR3 loop is CASSLAGTGANVLTF. In DNA, the CDR3 is TGTGCCAGCAGCTTGGCCGGGACTGGGGCCAACGTCCTGACTTTC.